This record concerns one TCR beta chain sequence. Its antigen is unidentified. Only in-frame clones appear in the TCRdb table, and some are missing; sequencing was by immunoSEQ multiplex PCR. The table includes about 400,000 clones, around 91% detected once. The data originate from a study of Ad26.COV2.S vaccination and SARS-CoV-2 variants. Findings and limits, study-wide: Vaccinees showed greater spike-specific TCR breadth than placebo recipients. Analytic work on TCR breadth and depth might have understated the full extent of total T cell responses.

Documented treatment: around 19 received Ad26.COV2.S at low or high dose, single or two shots; 5 received placebo; per-sample allocation not given. Sampling was done on day 63 after the first vaccine or placebo injection. The V end was cut by 1 base, the J end by 6 bases, with 16 bases between. Germline-derived CDR1 and CDR2 are SNHLY and FYNNEI. This CDR3 contains 16 residues. This clonotype was sampled from a person between 18 and 65 years old who received the Ad26.COV2.S COVID-19 vaccine or a placebo. The sample here was peripheral blood, taken in a trial of Ad26.COV2.S vaccine versus placebo. The chain combines TRBV2 with TRBJ1-3; D is possibly TRBD1 (5 bases). The DNA for the CDR3 is TGTGCCAGCAGTGAAGTGAGATCGTGGGGCCCAAACACCATATATTTT. Translated: CASSEVRSWGPNTIYF.